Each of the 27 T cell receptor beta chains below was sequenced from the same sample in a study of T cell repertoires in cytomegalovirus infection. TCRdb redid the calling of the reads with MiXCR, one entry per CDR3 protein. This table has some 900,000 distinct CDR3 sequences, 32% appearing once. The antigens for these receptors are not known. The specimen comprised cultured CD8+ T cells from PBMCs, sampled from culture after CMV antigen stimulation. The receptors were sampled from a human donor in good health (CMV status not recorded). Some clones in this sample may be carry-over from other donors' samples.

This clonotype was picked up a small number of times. The CDR3 is CASSPRDRFYEQYF. DNA of the CDR3: TGTGCCAGCAGCCCCCGGGACCGATTCTACGAGCAGTACTTC. The rearrangement links TRBV7-9 to TRBJ2-7; D assignment may be TRBD1 or TRBD2 (5 bases each). V dropped 5 bases and J dropped 3 bases, with 14 bases sitting between them. Germline assignment: CDR1 SEHNR and CDR2 FQNEAQ (reference sequence). The CDR3 consists of 14 residues.

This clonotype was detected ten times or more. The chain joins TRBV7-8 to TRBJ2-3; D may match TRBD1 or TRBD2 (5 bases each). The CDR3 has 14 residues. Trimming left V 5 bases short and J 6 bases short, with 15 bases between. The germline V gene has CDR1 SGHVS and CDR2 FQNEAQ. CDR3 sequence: CASSAEPGTDTQYF. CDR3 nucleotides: TGTGCCAGCAGCGCAGAACCCGGGACGGATACGCAGTATTTT.

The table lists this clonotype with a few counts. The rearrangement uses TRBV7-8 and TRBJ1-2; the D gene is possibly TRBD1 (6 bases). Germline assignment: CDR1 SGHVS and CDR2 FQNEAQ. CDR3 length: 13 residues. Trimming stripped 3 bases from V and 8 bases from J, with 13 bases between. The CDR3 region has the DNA TGTGCCAGCAGCTTTGGGACAACCACGGGCTACACCTTC. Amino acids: CASSFGTTTGYTF.

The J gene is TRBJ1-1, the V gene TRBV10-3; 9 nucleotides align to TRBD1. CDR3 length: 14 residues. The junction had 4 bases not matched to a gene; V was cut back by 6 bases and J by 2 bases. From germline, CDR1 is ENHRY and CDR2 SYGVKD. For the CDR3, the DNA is TGTGCCATCAGGCCGACAGGGGGAAACACTGAAGCTTTCTTT. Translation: CAIRPTGGNTEAFF.

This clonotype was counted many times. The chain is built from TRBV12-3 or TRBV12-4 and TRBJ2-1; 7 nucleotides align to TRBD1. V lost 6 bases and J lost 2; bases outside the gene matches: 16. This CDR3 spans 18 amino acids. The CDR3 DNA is TGTGCCAGCAGGCCCAACAGGGGCGAGGGGGCCACCTACAATGAGCAGTTCTTC. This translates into CASRPNRGEGATYNEQFF.

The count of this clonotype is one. CDR3 sequence reads: CASSIEAGNYGYTF. CDR3 nucleotide sequence: TGTGCCAGTAGTATAGAGGCAGGAAACTATGGCTACACCTTC. The chain employs TRBV19 and TRBJ1-2, with D hard to call. The CDR3 is 14 residues long. Germline CDR1 is LNHDA and CDR2 is SQIVND (reference sequence). V lost 0 bases, J lost 2 bases, and 7 bases lay in between. Complete variable domain (other parts from reference TRBV19 and TRBJ1-2): DGGITQSPKYLFRKEGQNVTLSCEQNLNHDAMYWYRQDPGQGLRLIYYSQIVNDFQKGDIAEGYSVSREKKESFPLTVTSAQKNPTAFYLCASSIEAGNYGYTFGSGTRLTVV.

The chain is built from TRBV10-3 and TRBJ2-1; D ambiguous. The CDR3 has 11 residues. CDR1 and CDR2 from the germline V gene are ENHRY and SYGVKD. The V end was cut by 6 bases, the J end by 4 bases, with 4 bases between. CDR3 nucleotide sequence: TGTGCCATCAGGGATTACAATGAGCAGTTCTTC. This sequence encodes CAIRDYNEQFF.

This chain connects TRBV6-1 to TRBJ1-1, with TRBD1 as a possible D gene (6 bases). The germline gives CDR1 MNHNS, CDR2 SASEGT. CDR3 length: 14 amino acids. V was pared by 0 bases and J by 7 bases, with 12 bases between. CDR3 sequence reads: CASSEAGTRLEAFF. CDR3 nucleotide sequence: TGTGCCAGCAGTGAAGCTGGGACAAGGCTTGAAGCTTTCTTT.

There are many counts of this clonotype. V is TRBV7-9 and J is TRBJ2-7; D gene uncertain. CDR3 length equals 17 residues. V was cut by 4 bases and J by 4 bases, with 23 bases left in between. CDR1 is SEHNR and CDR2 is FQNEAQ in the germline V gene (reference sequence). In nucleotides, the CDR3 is TGTGCCAGCAGCTCCGGACGGCACCTGGGGATGCCGTACGAGCAGTACTTC. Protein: CASSSGRHLGMPYEQYF. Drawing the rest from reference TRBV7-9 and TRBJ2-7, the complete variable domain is DTGVSQNPRHKITKRGQNVTFRCDPISEHNRLYWYRQTLGQGPEFLTYFQNEAQLEKSRLLSDRFSAERPKGSFSTLEIQRTEQGDSAMYLCASSSGRHLGMPYEQYFGPGTRLTVT.

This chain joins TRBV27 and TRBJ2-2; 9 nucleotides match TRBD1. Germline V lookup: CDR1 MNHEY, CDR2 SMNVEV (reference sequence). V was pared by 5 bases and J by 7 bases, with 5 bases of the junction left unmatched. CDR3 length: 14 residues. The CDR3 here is CASSRRDRVGELFF. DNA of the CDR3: TGTGCCAGCAGTCGCCGGGACAGGGTCGGGGAGCTGTTTTTT.

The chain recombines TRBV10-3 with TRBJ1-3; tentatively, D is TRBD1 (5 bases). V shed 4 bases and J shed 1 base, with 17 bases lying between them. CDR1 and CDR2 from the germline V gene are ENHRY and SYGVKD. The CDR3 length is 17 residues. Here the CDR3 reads CAISGRQFDRSGNTIYF. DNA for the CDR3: TGTGCCATCAGTGGTAGACAATTTGACAGATCTGGAAACACCATATATTTT.

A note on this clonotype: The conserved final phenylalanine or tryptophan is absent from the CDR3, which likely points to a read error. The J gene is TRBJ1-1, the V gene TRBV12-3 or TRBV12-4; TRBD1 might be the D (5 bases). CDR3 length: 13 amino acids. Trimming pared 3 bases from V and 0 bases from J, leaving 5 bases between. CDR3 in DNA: TGTGCCAGCAGTTTGGGGGTGAACACTGAAGCTTTCTCT. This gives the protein CASSLGVNTEAFS.

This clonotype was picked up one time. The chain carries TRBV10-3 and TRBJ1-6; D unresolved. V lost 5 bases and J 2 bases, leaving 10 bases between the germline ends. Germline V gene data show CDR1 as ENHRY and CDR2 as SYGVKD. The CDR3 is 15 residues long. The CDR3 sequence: CAISSDGTYNSPLHF. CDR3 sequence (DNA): TGTGCCATCAGTTCGGACGGAACCTATAATTCACCCCTCCACTTT.

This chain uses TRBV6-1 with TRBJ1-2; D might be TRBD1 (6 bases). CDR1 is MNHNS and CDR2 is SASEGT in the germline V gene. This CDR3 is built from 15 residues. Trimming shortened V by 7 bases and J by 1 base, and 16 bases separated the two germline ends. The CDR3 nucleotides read TGTGCCAGCACCCTACGACAGGCGAATAACTATGGCTACACCTTC. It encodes CASTLRQANNYGYTF.

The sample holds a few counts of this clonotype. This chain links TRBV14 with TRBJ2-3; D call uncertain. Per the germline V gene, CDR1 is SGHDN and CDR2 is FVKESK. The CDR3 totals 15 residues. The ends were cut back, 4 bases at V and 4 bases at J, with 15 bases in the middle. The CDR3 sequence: CASSPSFQMADTQYF. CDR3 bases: TGTGCCAGCAGCCCAAGCTTCCAGATGGCAGATACGCAGTATTTT. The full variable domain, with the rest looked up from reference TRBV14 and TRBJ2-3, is EAGVTQFPSHSVIEKGQTVTLRCDPISGHDNLYWYRRVMGKEIKFLLHFVKESKQDESGMPNNRFLAERTGGTYSTLKVQPAELEDSGVYFCASSPSFQMADTQYFGPGTRLTVL.

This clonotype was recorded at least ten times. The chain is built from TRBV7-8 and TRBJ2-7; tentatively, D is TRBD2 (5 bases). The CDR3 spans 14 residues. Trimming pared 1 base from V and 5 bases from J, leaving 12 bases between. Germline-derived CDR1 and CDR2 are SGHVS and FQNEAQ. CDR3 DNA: TGTGCCAGCAGCTTAGGAGGGTTCAGAGACGAGCAGTACGTC. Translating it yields CASSLGGFRDEQYV.

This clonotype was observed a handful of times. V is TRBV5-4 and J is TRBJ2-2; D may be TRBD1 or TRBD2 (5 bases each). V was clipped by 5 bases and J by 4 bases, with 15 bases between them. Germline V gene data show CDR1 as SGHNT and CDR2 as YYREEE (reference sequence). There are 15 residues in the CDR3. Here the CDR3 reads CASSPGPLFTGELFF. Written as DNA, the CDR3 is TGTGCCAGCAGTCCGGGACCTCTTTTCACCGGGGAGCTGTTTTTT. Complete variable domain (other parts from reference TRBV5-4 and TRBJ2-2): ETGVTQSPTHLIKTRGQQVTLRCSSQSGHNTVSWYQQALGQGPQFIFQYYREEENGRGNFPPRFSGLQFPNYSSELNVNALELDDSALYLCASSPGPLFTGELFFGEGSRLTVL.

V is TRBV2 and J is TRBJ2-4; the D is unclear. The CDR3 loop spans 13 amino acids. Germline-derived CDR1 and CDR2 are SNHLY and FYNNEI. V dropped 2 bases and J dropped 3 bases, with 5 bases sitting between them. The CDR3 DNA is TGTGCCAGCAGTGAACATGACAAAAACATTCAGTACTTC. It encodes CASSEHDKNIQYF.

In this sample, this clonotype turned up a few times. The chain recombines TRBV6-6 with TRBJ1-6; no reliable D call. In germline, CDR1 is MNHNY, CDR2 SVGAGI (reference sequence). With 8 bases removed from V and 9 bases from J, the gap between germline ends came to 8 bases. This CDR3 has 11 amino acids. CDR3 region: CASGKGSPLHF. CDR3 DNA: TGTGCCAGCGGAAAAGGTTCACCCCTCCACTTT.

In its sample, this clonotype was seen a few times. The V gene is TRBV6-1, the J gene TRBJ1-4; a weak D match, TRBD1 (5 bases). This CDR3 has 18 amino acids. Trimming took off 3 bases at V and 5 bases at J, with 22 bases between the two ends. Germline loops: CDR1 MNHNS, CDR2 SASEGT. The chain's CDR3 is CASSDQLTVMGRNEKLFF. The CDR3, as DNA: TGTGCCAGCAGTGACCAACTGACAGTTATGGGCCGAAATGAAAAACTGTTTTTT.

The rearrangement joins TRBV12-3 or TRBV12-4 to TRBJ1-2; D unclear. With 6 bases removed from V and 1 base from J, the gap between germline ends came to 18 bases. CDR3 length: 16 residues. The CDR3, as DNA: TGTGCCAGCAGAGTGACAATATGGGAAAATAACTATGGCTACACCTTC. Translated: CASRVTIWENNYGYTF.

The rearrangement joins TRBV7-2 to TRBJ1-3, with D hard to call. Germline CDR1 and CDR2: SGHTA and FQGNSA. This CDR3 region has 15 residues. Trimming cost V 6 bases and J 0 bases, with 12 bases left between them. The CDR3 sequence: CASRIGKSSGNTIYF. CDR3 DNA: TGTGCCAGCAGGATAGGGAAGAGCTCTGGAAACACCATATATTTT.

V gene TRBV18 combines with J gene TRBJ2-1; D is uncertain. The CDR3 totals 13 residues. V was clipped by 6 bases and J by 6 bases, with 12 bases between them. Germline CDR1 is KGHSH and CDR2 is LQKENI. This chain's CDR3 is CASSPKKPNEQFF. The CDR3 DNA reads TGTGCCAGCTCGCCTAAGAAACCCAATGAGCAGTTCTTC. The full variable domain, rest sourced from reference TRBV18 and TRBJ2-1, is NAGVMQNPRHLVRRRGQEARLRCSPMKGHSHVYWYRQLPEEGLKFMVYLQKENIIDESGMPKERFSAEFPKEGPSILRIQQVVRGDSAAYFCASSPKKPNEQFFGPGTRLTVL.

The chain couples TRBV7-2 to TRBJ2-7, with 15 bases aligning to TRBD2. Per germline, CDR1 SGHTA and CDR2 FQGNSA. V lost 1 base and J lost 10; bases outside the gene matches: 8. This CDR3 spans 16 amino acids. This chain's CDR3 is CASSLGGLAGGINQYV. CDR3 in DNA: TGTGCCAGCAGCTTAGGCGGACTAGCGGGGGGGATAAACCAGTACGTC.

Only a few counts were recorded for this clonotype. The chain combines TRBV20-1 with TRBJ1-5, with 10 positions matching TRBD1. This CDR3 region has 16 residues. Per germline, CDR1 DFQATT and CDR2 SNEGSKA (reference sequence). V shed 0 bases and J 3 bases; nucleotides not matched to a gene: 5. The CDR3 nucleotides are TGCAGTGCTAGAGAGGCGGGACAGGGGATCAATCAGCCCCAGCATTTT. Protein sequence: CSAREAGQGINQPQHF.

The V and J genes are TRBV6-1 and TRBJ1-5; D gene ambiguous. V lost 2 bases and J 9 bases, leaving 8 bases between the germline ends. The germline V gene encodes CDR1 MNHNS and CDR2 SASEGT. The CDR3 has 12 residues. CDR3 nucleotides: TGTGCCAGCAGTGAATCCGGGTCGCCCCAGCATTTT. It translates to CASSESGSPQHF.

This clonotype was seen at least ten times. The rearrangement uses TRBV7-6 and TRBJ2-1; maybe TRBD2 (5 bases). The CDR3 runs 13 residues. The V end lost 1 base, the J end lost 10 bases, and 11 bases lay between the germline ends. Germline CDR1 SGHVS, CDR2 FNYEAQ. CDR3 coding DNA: TGTGCCAGCAGCTTAGTCAGCGGACCCGAGCAGTTCTTC. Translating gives CASSLVSGPEQFF.